The 7 T cell receptor beta chains below come from one sample, sequenced in a study of cytomegalovirus exposure and HLA in healthy donors. The PCR employed 60 Vbeta primers together with 13 Jbeta primers. TCRdb's table, derived via immunoSEQ multiplex PCR, lists solely in-frame clones and lacks some. Seen here are roughly 150,000 clones, 73% observed once, and the top ten hold around 5%. What was sequenced was PBMCs. These receptors were obtained from a woman aged 18-29 years in good health and CMV-seropositive.

The table lists this clone with a count of one. V is TRBV10-3 and J is TRBJ1-4; D unresolved. V lost 2 bases and J 8 bases, leaving 6 bases between the germline ends. The germline gives CDR1 ENHRY, CDR2 SYGVKD. The CDR3 totals 12 residues. CDR3 protein: CAISETWEKLFF. DNA for the CDR3: TGTGCCATCAGTGAGACATGGGAAAAACTGTTTTTT.

The chain combines TRBV4-1 with TRBJ1-5; 7 nucleotides line up with TRBD1. This CDR3 is 15 amino acids long. Germline lookup yields CDR1 MGHRA and CDR2 YSYEKL. V lost 8 bases, J lost 2 bases, and 9 bases stayed unmatched. CDR3 region: CASSLRQGGNQPQHF. CDR3 in DNA: TGCGCCAGCTCACTTCGACAGGGCGGCAATCAGCCCCAGCATTTT.

This clone was detected once. V gene TRBV29-1 combines with J gene TRBJ2-3; D unresolved. Trimming took 7 bases from V and 3 from J, leaving 20 bases between them. The CDR3 has 15 residues. In germline, CDR1 is SQVTM, CDR2 ANQGSEA. The CDR3 DNA is TGCAGCGCCTGGTTAGCCCAAGAAACTACAGATACGCAGTATTTT. It translates to CSAWLAQETTDTQYF.

The table lists this clone with a few counts. The chain has TRBV4-3 and TRBJ2-3; 9 positions agree with TRBD2. V dropped 6 bases and J dropped 5; count of bases not matched to a gene: 6. Germline values: CDR1 LGHNA, CDR2 YSLEER. This CDR3 has 14 residues. CDR3 amino acids: CASRGGGAVDTQYF. In DNA, the CDR3 is TGCGCCAGCAGGGGCGGGGGGGCCGTAGATACGCAGTATTTT.

V is TRBV4-1 and J is TRBJ1-1; TRBD1 is a possible D gene (6 bases). The germline V and J ends were trimmed by 1 base and 1 base, with 10 bases remaining between them. There are 15 residues in the CDR3. The germline gives CDR1 MGHRA, CDR2 YSYEKL. In DNA, the CDR3 is TGCGCCAGCAGCCAAGTTGGACAGTCGAACACTGAAGCTTTCTTT. It yields the protein CASSQVGQSNTEAFF.

In nucleotides, the CDR3 is TGTGCCAGCGGTATAGTAGGCGGGGAGACCCAGTACTTC. This translates into CASGIVGGETQYF. The chain recombines TRBV27 with TRBJ2-5, with a weak D call TRBD2 (5 bases). The CDR3 length is 13 residues. Germline loops: CDR1 MNHEY, CDR2 SMNVEV (reference sequence). V was clipped by 8 bases and J by 5 bases, with 15 bases between them.

V is TRBV19 and J is TRBJ2-5, with 11 bases identical to TRBD2. The J call may be incorrect, as the DNA end agrees better with TRBJ2-7. This CDR3 comprises 15 residues. Germline CDR1 is LNHDA and CDR2 is SQIVND (reference sequence). CDR3 bases: TGTGCCAGTAGTATATCTAGCGGGGGGACCTACGAGCAGTACTTC. Translation gives CASSISSGGTYEQYF.